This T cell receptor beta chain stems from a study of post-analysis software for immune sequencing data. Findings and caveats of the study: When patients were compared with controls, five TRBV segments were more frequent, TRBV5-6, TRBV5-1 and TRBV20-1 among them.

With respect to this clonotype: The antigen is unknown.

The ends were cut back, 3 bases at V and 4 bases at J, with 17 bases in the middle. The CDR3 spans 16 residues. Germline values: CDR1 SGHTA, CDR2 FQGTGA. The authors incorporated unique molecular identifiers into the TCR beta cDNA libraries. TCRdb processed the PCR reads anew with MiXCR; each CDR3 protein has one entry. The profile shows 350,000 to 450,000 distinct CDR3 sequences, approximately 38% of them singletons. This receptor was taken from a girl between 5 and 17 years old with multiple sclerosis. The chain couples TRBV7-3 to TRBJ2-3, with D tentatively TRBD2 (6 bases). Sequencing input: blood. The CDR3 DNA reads TGTGCCAGCAGCTTCGGCGGGGTTGGAGGCTCAGATACGCAGTATTTT. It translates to CASSFGGVGGSDTQYF.